The rows below give T cell receptor beta chains drawn from one sample of a study of T cells in tumors after PD-1 blockade. Sequencing was performed with immunoSEQ multiplex PCR; in TCRdb, only in-frame clones are kept and a portion is missing. The sample holds around 50,000 clones, approximately 79% seen once. This specimen was PBMCs, taken before anti-PD-1 treatment. Receptors originate from a human donor with basal cell carcinoma. Each CDR3 is given with its conserved first and last residue. D genes are given only for firm matches. Expanded clones are given a class, and other clones once, few, many or no size at all.

clone_size	d_call	v_call	j_call	cdr3_aa	cdr3_nt
NA	TRBD2	TRBV5-1	TRBJ2-1	CASSFGLAGEREQFF	TGCGCCAGCAGCTTTGGACTAGCGGGAGAACGTGAGCAGTTCTTC
few	TRBD1	TRBV27	TRBJ1-5	CASSSGGRNNQPQHF	TGTGCCAGCAGTTCAGGGGGGCGTAACAATCAGCCCCAGCATTTT
NA	NA	TRBV14	TRBJ1-2	CASSPLGGPRGYTF	TGTGCCAGCAGCCCCCTAGGAGGGCCTCGTGGCTACACCTTC
NA	TRBD1	TRBV28	TRBJ2-2	CASRADRGYTGELFF	TGTGCCAGCAGAGCGGACAGGGGGTACACCGGGGAGCTGTTTTTT
few	TRBD1	TRBV11-3	TRBJ2-7	CASSPRTGGYEQYF	TGTGCCAGCAGCCCTAGGACAGGGGGCTACGAGCAGTACTTC
NA	NA	TRBV9	TRBJ1-2	CASSVDQNPYGYTF	TGTGCCAGCAGCGTTGATCAGAACCCTTATGGCTACACCTTC
NA	NA	TRBV20-1	TRBJ1-1	CSASGGTLDRNTEAFF	TGCAGTGCTAGTGGGGGGACCCTAGACAGGAACACTGAAGCTTTCTTT
NA	NA	TRBV15	TRBJ1-2	CATSRLPANYGYTF	TGTGCCACCAGCAGGCTACCGGCTAACTATGGCTACACCTTC
NA	NA	TRBV6-5	TRBJ1-5	CASGRDTISDQPQHF	TGTGCCAGCGGCCGGGACACCATATCGGATCAGCCCCAGCATTTT
once	NA	TRBV10-3	TRBJ1-4	CAISAGVRSEKLFF	TGTGCCATCAGTGCGGGGGTGCGGAGTGAAAAACTGTTTTTT
NA	TRBD2	TRBV6-1	TRBJ2-7	CASSDRFRTSGRYEQYF	TGTGCCAGCAGTGATCGGTTCCGGACTAGCGGGAGGTACGAGCAGTACTTC
NA	NA	TRBV28	TRBJ2-3	CASRGITDTQYF	TGTGCCAGCAGGGGGATCACAGATACGCAGTATTTT
NA	TRBD2	TRBV18	TRBJ2-5	CASSPGTTLLETQYF	TGTGCCAGCTCCCCCGGGACTACCCTGCTGGAGACCCAGTACTTC
NA	TRBD1	TRBV28	TRBJ2-5	CASSTRDRRKETQYF	TGTGCCAGCAGTACCCGGGACAGGAGAAAAGAGACCCAGTACTTC
NA	NA	TRBV7-9	TRBJ2-3	CASSSPGSTTDTQYF	TGTGCCAGCAGCTCCCCAGGCTCGACTACAGATACGCAGTATTTT
NA	NA	TRBV4-1	TRBJ1-2	CASSLLIFANSGYTF	TGCGCCAGCAGCCTCCTCATCTTTGCTAACAGCGGCTACACCTTC
once	NA	TRBV5-4	TRBJ1-3	CTSKRGPSGNTIYF	TGTACCAGCAAACGAGGGCCCTCTGGAAACACCATATATTTT
NA	NA	TRBV6-5	TRBJ2-4	CASSSGGLAKNIQYF	TGTGCCAGCAGTTCAGGAGGGCTTGCCAAAAACATTCAGTACTTC
NA	TRBD1	TRBV2	TRBJ1-1	CASSESGQGGEAFF	TGTGCCAGCAGTGAATCGGGACAGGGGGGCGAAGCTTTCTTT
NA	NA	TRBV19	TRBJ1-3	CAIGPGLSGNTIYF	TGTGCGATTGGGCCCGGACTCTCTGGAAACACCATATATTTT
NA	NA	TRBV24-1	TRBJ1-1	CATSRGGNTEAFF	TGTGCCACCAGTAGGGGGGGGAACACTGAAGCTTTCTTT
NA	NA	TRBV5-1	TRBJ2-5	CASSLQGRPGETQYF	TGCGCCAGCAGCTTGCAGGGGCGCCCCGGAGAGACCCAGTACTTC
once	NA	TRBV29-1	TRBJ1-2	CSVETADYGYTF	TGCAGCGTTGAGACAGCGGACTATGGCTACACCTTC
medium-sized	NA	TRBV9	TRBJ2-6	CASSVARHHGGANVLTF	TGTGCCAGCAGCGTAGCCCGACACCACGGAGGGGCCAACGTCCTGACTTTC
NA	NA	TRBV2	TRBJ1-1	CAGKQGRFTEAFF	TGTGCAGGGAAACAGGGTCGCTTCACTGAAGCTTTCTTT
NA	NA	TRBV18	TRBJ1-1	CASSPRPSDSNTEAFF	TGTGCCAGCTCACCGCGGCCGAGCGACTCGAACACTGAAGCTTTCTTT
NA	NA	TRBV6-1	TRBJ1-6	CASSELGDSPLHF	TGTGCCAGCAGTGAATTAGGGGATTCACCCCTCCACTTT
NA	NA	TRBV27	TRBJ2-6	CASSLSATAGANVLTF	TGTGCCAGCAGTTTATCGGCGACAGCTGGGGCCAACGTCCTGACTTTC